This T cell receptor (beta chain) was identified in a study of cytomegalovirus exposure and HLA in healthy donors. Study-wide results and caveats: Earlier results showed most TCR beta V segments being productive about 90% or about 30% of the time. In a later analysis, most CMV-associated TCR beta chains appeared HLA-restricted. Sequencing probably produced one cluster of sequence variants that were highly shared. The majority of TCR sequences were rare, yet some public TCRs appeared in many donors.

For this clone: No antigen is known for it.

Vbeta (60) and Jbeta (13) primers were used in the PCR. Using immunoSEQ multiplex PCR, the repertoire was profiled, and TCRdb retains in-frame clones only, with some absent. This sample has around 150,000 clones, with roughly 72% found just once. V gave up 0 bases and J gave up 6 bases; unmatched junction bases: 14. CDR1 is LNHDA and CDR2 is SQIVND in the germline V gene (reference sequence). This CDR3 is 17 amino acids long. The sample consisted of PBMCs. The chain recombines TRBV19 with TRBJ2-7; 7 bases align to TRBD1. This clonotype was obtained from a man aged 35 to 55 in good health and CMV-seronegative. CDR3 amino acids: CASSIDLETGFRSEQYF. DNA for the CDR3: TGTGCCAGTAGTATAGATCTCGAGACAGGGTTCAGGAGCGAGCAGTACTTC.